This T cell receptor beta chain derives from a study of OX40 agonist ivuxolimab in advanced cancers. Study-wide results and limits: Antigens targeted by the expanded peripheral T cells were not determined.

Only in-frame clones appear in the TCRdb table, and some are missing; sequencing was by immunoSEQ multiplex PCR. This sample has approximately 66,000 clones, with about 91% found just once. This clone was seen only once. Antigen: not known. V lost 4 bases, J lost 3 bases, and 5 bases stayed unmatched. Germline CDR1 MNHNY, CDR2 SVGAGI (reference sequence). CDR3 size: 15 residues. This receptor was taken from an adult with an advanced solid tumor such as melanoma, head and neck, liver or kidney cancer. The rearrangement joins TRBV6-6 to TRBJ1-4; 7 nucleotides align to TRBD1. Here the sequenced sample was CD4+ or CD8+ T cells sorted from blood, taken in a trial of the OX40 agonist ivuxolimab. The CDR3: CASSFFGQANEKLFF. Here the CDR3 DNA reads TGTGCCAGCAGTTTTTTTGGACAGGCTAATGAAAAACTGTTTTTT.